The T cell receptor beta chain described here comes from a study of cytomegalovirus exposure and HLA in healthy donors. Losses at the gene ends were 0 bases for V and 14 bases for J; bases not matched to a gene: 4. Germline assignment: CDR1 MGHRA and CDR2 YSYEKL. The CDR3 loop spans 13 amino acids. Use of 60 Vbeta and 13 Jbeta primers characterized the PCR. Produced via immunoSEQ multiplex PCR; TCRdb's table is partial and in-frame only. The table records some 170,000 clones, roughly 79% of them present only once. The genes are TRBV4-1 and TRBJ2-1; 10 nucleotides align to TRBD2. The specimen sequenced was PBMCs. This sequence originates from a woman aged 18-29 years in good health and CMV-seropositive. The CDR3 DNA is TGCGCCAGCAGCCAAGATCCTGGGACTAGCGAGTTCTTC. Its translation: CASSQDPGTSEFF.